The rows below give T cell receptor beta chains drawn from one sample of a study of response to subunit inactivated influenza vaccine. Using its own MiXCR run on the RT-PCR reads, TCRdb lists one record per CDR3 protein. The table lists about 620,000 distinct CDR3 sequences, about 12% of them singletons. Source: PBMCs from blood, taken on the day of vaccination. The receptors were sampled from a man aged 50 to 60 who received an inactivated influenza vaccine. CDR3s include the opening cysteine and the closing phenylalanine or tryptophan. A D gene is named only where the DNA matches it firmly. Only some rows state a clone size, as once, few, many or a class for expanded clones.

size	length	D	V	J	CDR3	DNA
few	14	-	TRBV4-3	TRBJ1-6	CASSQDRFRAPLHF	TGCGCCAGCAGCCAAGACAGATTTAGAGCGCCCCTCCACTTT
many	15	TRBD2	TRBV7-9	TRBJ2-5	CASSASLAGVETQYF	TGTGCCAGCAGCGCCTCACTAGCGGGAGTAGAGACCCAGTACTTC
-	17	-	TRBV11-1	TRBJ2-6	CASSFLARRSGANVLTF	TGTGCCAGCAGCTTCCTAGCGCGGCGCTCTGGGGCCAACGTCCTGACTTTC
few	13	-	TRBV29-1	TRBJ1-2	CSVEDPPQDGYTF	TGCAGCGTTGAAGACCCTCCCCAAGATGGCTACACCTTC
-	15	-	TRBV7-2	TRBJ1-4	CASSLVQGIGEKLFF	TGTGCCAGCAGCTTGGTCCAGGGGATTGGAGAAAAACTGTTTTTT
many	16	-	TRBV12-3/TRBV12-4	TRBJ1-6	CASSLAGRGKNSPLHF	TGTGCCAGCAGTTTAGCGGGGCGGGGGAAGAATTCACCCCTCCACTTT
many	12	TRBD2	TRBV29-1	TRBJ2-7	CSVWTSGGEQYF	TGCAGCGTCTGGACCTCGGGGGGGGAGCAGTACTTC
-	14	TRBD2	TRBV7-8	TRBJ2-7	CASSSLAGGYEQYF	TGTGCCAGCAGCTCACTAGCGGGAGGGTACGAGCAGTACTTC
-	16	-	TRBV27	TRBJ2-1	CASSTLGVSSYNEQFF	TGTGCCAGCAGCACACTCGGGGTCAGCTCCTACAATGAGCAGTTCTTC
many	14	TRBD1	TRBV30	TRBJ2-3	CAWSPGTGSDTQYF	TGTGCCTGGAGTCCCGGGACAGGGAGTGATACGCAGTATTTT
few	13	-	TRBV24-1	TRBJ2-7	CATSDSGQHEQYF	TGTGCCACCAGTGACTCGGGACAACACGAGCAGTACTTC
-	15	-	TRBV24-1	TRBJ2-2	CATSDPRGNTGELFF	TGTGCCACCAGTGATCCCAGGGGTAACACCGGGGAGCTGTTTTTT
-	15	TRBD1	TRBV12-3/TRBV12-4	TRBJ1-1	CASSYGQGMNTEAFF	TGTGCCAGCAGTTACGGACAGGGGATGAACACTGAAGCTTTCTTT
-	13	TRBD1	TRBV6-6	TRBJ2-7	CASSYRDRGEQYF	TGTGCCAGCAGTTACCGCGACAGGGGCGAGCAGTACTTC
-	15	TRBD1	TRBV12-3/TRBV12-4	TRBJ2-7	CASSFTGTGVSEQYF	TGTGCCAGCAGTTTCACCGGGACAGGGGTTTCCGAGCAGTACTTC
-	13	-	TRBV5-1	TRBJ1-2	CASRPGTDYGYTF	TGCGCCAGCAGACCCGGGACGGACTATGGCTACACCTTC
few	14	-	TRBV18	TRBJ2-3	CASSPLERLDTQYF	TGTGCCAGCTCACCATTGGAGCGCTTAGATACGCAGTATTTT
-	15	TRBD2	TRBV4-1	TRBJ2-1	CASSQGTSGRNEQFF	TGCGCCAGCAGCCAGGGGACTAGCGGGAGGAATGAGCAGTTCTTC
-	11	-	TRBV30	TRBJ1-1	CAWSESYGAFF	TGTGCCTGGAGTGAATCTTACGGGGCTTTCTTT
many	13	-	TRBV7-7	TRBJ2-5	CASSPQRQETQYF	TGTGCTAGCAGCCCACAACGACAAGAGACCCAGTACTTC
few	13	-	TRBV10-3	TRBJ2-7	CAISLQVSYEQYF	TGTGCCATCAGCCTACAGGTTTCTTACGAGCAGTACTTC
few	13	-	TRBV6-6	TRBJ2-5	CASSCSNRRTQYF	TGTGCCAGCAGTTGCTCGAACCGTAGGACCCAGTACTTC
-	14	-	TRBV4-3	TRBJ2-2	CASSKGAYTGELFF	TGCGCCAGCAGCAAAGGGGCGTACACCGGGGAGCTGTTTTTT
-	15	-	TRBV27	TRBJ1-5	CASSFGRGGNQPQHF	TGTGCCAGCAGTTTTGGTAGAGGGGGAAATCAGCCCCAGCATTTT
few	13	TRBD2	TRBV7-2	TRBJ2-3	CASSSSGSSTQYF	TGTGCCAGCAGCTCTAGCGGGTCCTCTACGCAGTATTTT
many	16	-	TRBV12-3/TRBV12-4	TRBJ1-3	CASSLETRQTGNTIYF	TGTGCCAGCAGTTTAGAAACACGACAGACTGGAAACACCATATATTTT
-	15	TRBD2	TRBV18	TRBJ2-1	CASSLTSGLQGEQFF	TGTGCCAGCTCACTTACTAGCGGATTACAGGGTGAGCAGTTCTTC
-	15	TRBD1	TRBV6-5	TRBJ1-5	CASSPEGQGNQPQHF	TGTGCCAGCAGCCCGGAGGGACAGGGAAATCAGCCCCAGCATTTT
many	12	-	TRBV11-2	TRBJ1-1	CASSPGIVEAFF	TGTGCCAGCAGCCCGGGAATCGTTGAAGCTTTCTTT
few	17	TRBD1	TRBV20-1	TRBJ1-6	CSARTPLGQTINSPLHF	TGCAGTGCTAGAACCCCATTGGGACAGACCATCAATTCACCCCTCCACTTT
-	13	-	TRBV28	TRBJ2-1	CASSSLWDNEQFF	TGTGCCAGCAGCTCCCTGTGGGACAATGAGCAGTTCTTC
few	18	TRBD1	TRBV12-3/TRBV12-4	TRBJ2-1	CASSQGQGFASSYNEQFF	TGTGCCAGCAGCCAGGGACAGGGGTTCGCCTCCTCCTACAATGAGCAGTTCTTC
few	15	-	TRBV7-2	TRBJ2-5	CASSLVGRKGETQYF	TGTGCCAGCAGCTTAGTGGGCAGGAAAGGAGAGACCCAGTACTTC
-	15	TRBD2	TRBV28	TRBJ2-3	CASSLWSGGTDTQYF	TGTGCCAGCAGTTTATGGAGCGGGGGCACAGATACGCAGTATTTT
many	15	-	TRBV5-1	TRBJ2-7	CASSFTRDTSYEQYF	TGCGCCAGCAGCTTTACCAGGGACACCTCCTACGAGCAGTACTTC
-	17	-	TRBV5-1	TRBJ2-5	CASSHPPGQHVQETQYF	TGCGCCAGCAGCCACCCACCGGGACAACACGTCCAAGAGACCCAGTACTTC
few	13	-	TRBV6-2/TRBV6-3	TRBJ2-7	CASSLGLLYEQYF	TGTGCCAGCAGTCTCGGACTCCTCTACGAGCAGTACTTC
-	15	TRBD2	TRBV5-1	TRBJ2-2	CASRLTSGSPGELFF	TGCGCCAGCAGGTTGACTAGCGGGAGTCCCGGGGAGCTGTTTTTT
few	13	-	TRBV28	TRBJ1-2	CASQIDSNYGYTF	TGTGCCAGCCAAATAGACAGTAACTATGGCTACACCTTC
few	14	TRBD1	TRBV2	TRBJ2-3	CASGYLDRRDTQYF	TGTGCCAGCGGATACTTGGACAGGAGGGATACGCAGTATTTT
-	14	TRBD1	TRBV6-2/TRBV6-3	TRBJ1-2	CASSYPGQGRGYTF	TGTGCCAGCAGTTACCCCGGACAGGGGAGAGGCTACACCTTC
-	15	-	TRBV6-5	TRBJ2-7	CASSYEDNLSYEQYF	TGTGCCAGCAGTTACGAGGACAATCTATCCTACGAGCAGTACTTC
-	13	-	TRBV5-6	TRBJ1-5	CASSPGMEQPQHF	TGTGCCAGCAGCCCCGGGATGGAGCAGCCCCAGCATTTT
-	19	-	TRBV28	TRBJ2-5	CASSLWTPPTRILQETQYF	TGTGCCAGCAGTTTATGGACCCCTCCGACTAGAATACTCCAAGAGACCCAGTACTTC
many	14	-	TRBV13	TRBJ2-3	CASSLGGFADTQYF	TGTGCCAGCAGCTTAGGGGGGTTTGCAGATACGCAGTATTTT
-	18	TRBD2	TRBV5-6	TRBJ2-5	CASSPPLGTSGNQETQYF	TGTGCCAGCAGCCCCCCACTGGGGACTAGCGGGAACCAAGAGACCCAGTACTTC
-	15	TRBD2	TRBV27	TRBJ2-5	CASSFSGGPAETQYF	TGTGCCAGCAGTTTTAGCGGGGGGCCAGCAGAGACCCAGTACTTC
-	11	-	TRBV29-1	TRBJ2-7	CSVSQRDEQYF	TGCAGCGTAAGCCAGCGGGACGAGCAGTACTTC
few	15	-	TRBV18	TRBJ2-7	CASSPEGGGGYEQYF	TGTGCCAGCTCACCAGAAGGTGGAGGGGGCTACGAGCAGTACTTC
few	13	-	TRBV29-1	TRBJ2-2	CSVVGQNTGELFF	TGCAGCGTTGTTGGGCAAAACACCGGGGAGCTGTTTTTT
few	15	TRBD1	TRBV5-1	TRBJ2-1	CASRGSGQTYNEQFF	TGCGCCAGCAGGGGCTCGGGACAGACCTACAATGAGCAGTTCTTC
few	14	-	TRBV9	TRBJ2-2	CASSVEGNTGELFF	TGTGCCAGCAGCGTAGAAGGTAACACCGGGGAGCTGTTTTTT
few	15	TRBD2	TRBV5-1	TRBJ2-7	CASSAWTSGIDEQYF	TGCGCCAGCAGCGCCTGGACTAGCGGGATTGACGAGCAGTACTTC